The T cell receptor beta chain under discussion was sequenced for a study of radiation and T cells in renal cell carcinoma. The time point denotes: blood 4 weeks post-SBRT, at nephrectomy. Stated treatment: 15 Gy SBRT to primary tumor, nephrectomy 4 weeks later. Nephrectomy followed 15 Gy stereotactic body radiation by 4 weeks. The tumor was a clear cell renal cell carcinoma. The study, taken as a whole, reports: From baseline, blood top tumor clonotypes peaked at 2 weeks post-radiation.

Method: immunoSEQ multiplex PCR; TCRdb's copy keeps in-frame clones and lacks some. The sample lists about 150,000 clones, around 88% occurring once. To note about this clone: Its antigen is still unknown.

V lost 2 bases, J lost 5 bases, and 4 bases stayed unmatched. The germline gives CDR1 SGDLS, CDR2 YYNGEE. The CDR3 sequence is 15 residues long. The receptor's source is a woman in her 50s with renal cell carcinoma. The chain combines TRBV9 with TRBJ2-3; 11 bases line up with TRBD2. The source material was blood, sampled from a patient whose treatment included radiotherapy and nephrectomy. The CDR3 DNA is TGTGCCAGCAGCGTCTTAGCGGGGGGGAGAGATACGCAGTATTTT. Translated: CASSVLAGGRDTQYF.